A selection of T cell receptor beta chains follows, all from one sample in a study of tumor-infiltrating lymphocytes in primary liver carcinoma. In TCRdb, the multiplex PCR reads were re-called with MiXCR into one record per CDR3 protein. The table records fewer than 400,000 distinct CDR3 sequences, almost 60% of them present only once. Specimen: peripheral blood. The receptors stem from a woman aged 30 to 39 with primary liver carcinoma and hepatitis B virus infection. The CDR3 runs from the conserved cysteine through the conserved F or W. The D gene is left open where the match is weak. Expanded clones get a size class; other rows say once, few or many, or leave the size out.

J,V,D,size,DNA,CDR3
TRBJ2-7,TRBV6-1,NA,many,TGTGCCAGCAGTGTGGAGCCGGGGGCGCAGGACGAGCAGTACTTC,CASSVEPGAQDEQYF
TRBJ2-3,TRBV4-3,NA,once,TGCGTCAGCAGCCAAGAGCGAAGAGGAGATACGCAGTATTTT,CVSSQERRGDTQYF
TRBJ2-5,TRBV5-4,TRBD2,NA,TGTGCCAGCAGCCGGGGGGGGGACGGATTCCAAGAGACCCAGTACTTC,CASSRGGDGFQETQYF
TRBJ2-1,TRBV30,NA,few,TGTGCCTGGAGTGCACAAGGGAATGAGCAGTTCTTC,CAWSAQGNEQFF
TRBJ2-3,TRBV4-2,NA,few,TGTGCCAGCAGCCAAGAAGGCTTGCGGAGCACTGGCACAGATACGCAGTATTTT,CASSQEGLRSTGTDTQYF
TRBJ1-5,TRBV7-9,NA,few,TGTGCCAGCTCGGGGACCAATCAGCCCCAGCATTTT,CASSGTNQPQHF
TRBJ1-6,TRBV4-1,NA,few,TGCGCCAGCAGCCCAGAAGATAGACAGTACTATAATTCACCCCTCCACTTT,CASSPEDRQYYNSPLHF
TRBJ2-1,TRBV12-3/TRBV12-4,TRBD2,few,TGTGCCAGCAGTTTTTCGAGCGGGGTTTACAATGAGCAGTTCTTC,CASSFSSGVYNEQFF
TRBJ2-1,TRBV6-2/TRBV6-3,TRBD2,NA,TGTGCCAGCAGTTTTGACGCATCGGGACTAGCGGACGAATACAATGAGCAGTTCTTC,CASSFDASGLADEYNEQFF
TRBJ2-7,TRBV5-4,TRBD1,NA,TGTGTCAGCAGCTTTTCCCGGGACAGGGTGACCGAGCAGTACTTC,CVSSFSRDRVTEQYF
TRBJ2-3,TRBV6-2/TRBV6-3,TRBD2,NA,TGTGCCAGCAGAGGACAGGGACTAGCGGGACGCACAGATACGCAGTATTTT,CASRGQGLAGRTDTQYF
TRBJ2-7,TRBV29-1,NA,NA,TGCAGCGTTGAGAGCACGGGACCGCAGCTTTACTACGAGCAGTACTTC,CSVESTGPQLYYEQYF
TRBJ2-3,TRBV6-1,TRBD2,NA,TGTGCCACGGTACCGGCGGGAGGGGCGTTTGATACGCAGTATTTT,CATVPAGGAFDTQYF
TRBJ2-3,TRBV5-5,TRBD2,NA,TGTGCCAGCAGCTTTCGAGCGGGAGTCGGCCCAGATACGCAGTATTTT,CASSFRAGVGPDTQYF
TRBJ2-3,TRBV7-9,TRBD2,few,TGTGCCAGCAGTGCGTCTAGCGGGGCCACAGATACGCAGTATTTT,CASSASSGATDTQYF
TRBJ2-7,TRBV5-6,NA,NA,TGTGCCAGCAGCTTGGACTCCTACTCCTACGAGCAGTACTTC,CASSLDSYSYEQYF
TRBJ1-2,TRBV5-1,NA,NA,TGCGCCAGCAGCTTGGACTGGATGTATGGCTACACCTTC,CASSLDWMYGYTF
TRBJ1-3,TRBV4-3,NA,NA,TGCGCCAGCAGGCCCGAGACATACTCTGGAAACACCATATATTTT,CASRPETYSGNTIYF
TRBJ2-5,TRBV7-3,NA,NA,TGTGCCAGCAGCTTTTTCCCTCTCGAGGAGACCCAGTACTTC,CASSFFPLEETQYF
TRBJ2-2,TRBV13,NA,few,TGTGCCAGCAGCTTACGCGGGATGCGAGCCGGGGAGCTGTTTTTT,CASSLRGMRAGELFF
TRBJ2-7,TRBV11-2,NA,many,TGTGCCAGCAGCATGAGCGAGCAGTACTTC,CASSMSEQYF
TRBJ2-3,TRBV10-3,NA,NA,TGTGCCATGAGTGAGACAGGTGGGACAGATACGCAGTATTTT,CAMSETGGTDTQYF
TRBJ2-7,TRBV6-5,NA,few,TGTGCCAGCAGTTACGCCAAACGGTACGAGCAGTACTTC,CASSYAKRYEQYF
TRBJ1-1,TRBV6-5,TRBD1,NA,TGTGCCAGCAGTGATTCCGGGACAGGGAACACTGAAGCTTTCTTT,CASSDSGTGNTEAFF
TRBJ1-1,TRBV28,NA,NA,TGTGCCAGCAGGACAACAGGGTTCGGCCGAGCTTTCTTT,CASRTTGFGRAFF